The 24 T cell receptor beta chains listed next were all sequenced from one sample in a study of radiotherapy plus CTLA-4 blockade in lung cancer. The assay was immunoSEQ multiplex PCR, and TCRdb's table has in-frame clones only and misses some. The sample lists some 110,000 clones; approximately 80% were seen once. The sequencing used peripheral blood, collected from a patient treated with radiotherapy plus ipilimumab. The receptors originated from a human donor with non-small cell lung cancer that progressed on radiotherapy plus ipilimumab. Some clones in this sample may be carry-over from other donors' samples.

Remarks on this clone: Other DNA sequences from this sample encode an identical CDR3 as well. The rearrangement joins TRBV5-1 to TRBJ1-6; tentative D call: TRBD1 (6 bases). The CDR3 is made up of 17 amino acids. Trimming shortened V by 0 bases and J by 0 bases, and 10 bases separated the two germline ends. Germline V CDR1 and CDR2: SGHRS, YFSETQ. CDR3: CASSLVGGSSYNSPLHF. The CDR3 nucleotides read TGCGCCAGCAGCTTGGTAGGGGGGAGCTCCTATAATTCACCCCTCCACTTT.

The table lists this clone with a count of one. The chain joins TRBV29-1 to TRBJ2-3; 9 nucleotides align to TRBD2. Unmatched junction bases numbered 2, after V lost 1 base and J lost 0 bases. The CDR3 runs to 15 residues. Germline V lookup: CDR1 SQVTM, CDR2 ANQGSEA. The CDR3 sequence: CSVEGLAGSTDTQYF. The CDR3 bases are TGCAGCGTTGAAGGGCTAGCGGGAAGCACAGATACGCAGTATTTT.

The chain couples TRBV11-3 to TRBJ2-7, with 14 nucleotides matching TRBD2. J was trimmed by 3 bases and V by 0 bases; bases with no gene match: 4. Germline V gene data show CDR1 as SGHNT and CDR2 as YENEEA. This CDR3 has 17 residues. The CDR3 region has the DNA TGTGCCAGCAGCTTAGAACCGGGACTAGCGGGGGACTACGAGCAGTACTTC. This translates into CASSLEPGLAGDYEQYF.

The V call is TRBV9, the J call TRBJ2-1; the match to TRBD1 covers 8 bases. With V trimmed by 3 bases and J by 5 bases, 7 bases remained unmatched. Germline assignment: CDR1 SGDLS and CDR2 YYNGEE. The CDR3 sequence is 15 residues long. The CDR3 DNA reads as TGTGCCAGCAGCGATTCAGGGGGCGCCAACAATGAGCAGTTCTTC. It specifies CASSDSGGANNEQFF.

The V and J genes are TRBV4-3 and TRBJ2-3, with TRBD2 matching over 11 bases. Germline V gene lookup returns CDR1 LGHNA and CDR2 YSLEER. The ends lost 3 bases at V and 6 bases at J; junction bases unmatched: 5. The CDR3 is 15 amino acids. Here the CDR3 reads CASSHSGGAEDTQYF. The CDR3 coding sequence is TGCGCCAGCAGCCATAGCGGGGGGGCAGAGGATACGCAGTATTTT.

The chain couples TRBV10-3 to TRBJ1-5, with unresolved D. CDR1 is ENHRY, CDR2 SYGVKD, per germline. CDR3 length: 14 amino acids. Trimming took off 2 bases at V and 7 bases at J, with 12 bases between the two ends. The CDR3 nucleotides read TGTGCCATCAGTGAGGGTATAGTGGGGCAGCCCCAGCATTTT. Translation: CAISEGIVGQPQHF.

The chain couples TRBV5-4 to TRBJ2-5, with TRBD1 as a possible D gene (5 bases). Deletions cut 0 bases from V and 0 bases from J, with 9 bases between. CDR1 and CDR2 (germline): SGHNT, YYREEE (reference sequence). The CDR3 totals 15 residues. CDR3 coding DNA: TGTGCCAGCAGCTTGGATCCAGGGCACCAAGAGACCCAGTACTTC. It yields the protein CASSLDPGHQETQYF. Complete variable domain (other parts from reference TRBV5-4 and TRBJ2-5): ETGVTQSPTHLIKTRGQQVTLRCSSQSGHNTVSWYQQALGQGPQFIFQYYREEENGRGNFPPRFSGLQFPNYSSELNVNALELDDSALYLCASSLDPGHQETQYFGPGTRLLVL.

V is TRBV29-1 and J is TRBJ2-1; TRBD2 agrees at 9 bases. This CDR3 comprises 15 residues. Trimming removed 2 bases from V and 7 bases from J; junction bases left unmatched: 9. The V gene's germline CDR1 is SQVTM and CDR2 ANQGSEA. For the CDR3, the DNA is TGCAGCGTTGAATCGGGACTAGCTTTTGGAAATGAGCAGTTCTTC. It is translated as CSVESGLAFGNEQFF.

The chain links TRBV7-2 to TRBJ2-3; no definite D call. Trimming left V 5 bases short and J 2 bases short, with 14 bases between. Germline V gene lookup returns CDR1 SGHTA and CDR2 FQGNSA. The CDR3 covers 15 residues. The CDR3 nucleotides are TGTGCCAGCAGCCCCGAGCGATTATCCACAGATACGCAGTATTTT. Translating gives CASSPERLSTDTQYF.

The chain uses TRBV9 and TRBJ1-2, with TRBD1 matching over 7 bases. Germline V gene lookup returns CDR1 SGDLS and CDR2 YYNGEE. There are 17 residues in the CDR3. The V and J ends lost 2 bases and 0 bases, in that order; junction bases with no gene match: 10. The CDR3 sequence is CASSVYDQGQPNYGYTF. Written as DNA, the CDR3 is TGTGCCAGCAGCGTGTATGACCAGGGACAGCCTAACTATGGCTACACCTTC.

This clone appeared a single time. This chain's CDR3 is CASSQVYRDNSPLHF. The CDR3 DNA sequence: TGCGCCAGCAGCCAAGTGTACAGGGATAATTCACCCCTCCACTTT. V gene TRBV4-3 combines with J gene TRBJ1-6; tentatively, D is TRBD1 (6 bases). V dropped 1 base and J dropped 5 bases, with 9 bases sitting between them. Germline-derived CDR1 and CDR2 are LGHNA and YSLEER. The CDR3 consists of 15 residues.

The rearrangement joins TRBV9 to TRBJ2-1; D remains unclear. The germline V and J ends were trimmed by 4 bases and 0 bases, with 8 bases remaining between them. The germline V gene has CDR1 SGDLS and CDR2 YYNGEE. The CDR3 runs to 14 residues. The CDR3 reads CASSYRDSYNEQFF. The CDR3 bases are TGTGCCAGCAGCTATAGGGACTCCTACAATGAGCAGTTCTTC. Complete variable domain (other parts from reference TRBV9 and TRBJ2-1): DSGVTQTPKHLITATGQRVTLRCSPRSGDLSVYWYQQSLDQGLQFLIQYYNGEERAKGNILERFSAQQFPDLHSELNLSSLELGDSALYFCASSYRDSYNEQFFGPGTRLTVL.

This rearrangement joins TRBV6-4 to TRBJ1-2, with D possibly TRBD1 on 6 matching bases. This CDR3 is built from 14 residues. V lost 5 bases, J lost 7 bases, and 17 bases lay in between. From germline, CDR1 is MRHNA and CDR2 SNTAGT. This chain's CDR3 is CASSSQGRLSGYTF. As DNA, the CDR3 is TGTGCCAGCAGTAGTCAGGGGCGCCTCAGTGGCTACACCTTC.

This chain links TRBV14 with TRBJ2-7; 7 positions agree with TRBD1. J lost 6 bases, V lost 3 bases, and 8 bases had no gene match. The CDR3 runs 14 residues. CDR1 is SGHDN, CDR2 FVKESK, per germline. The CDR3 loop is CASSHPGTAFEQYF. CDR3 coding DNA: TGTGCCAGCAGCCACCCCGGGACAGCATTCGAGCAGTACTTC. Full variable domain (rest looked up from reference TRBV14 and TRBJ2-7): EAGVTQFPSHSVIEKGQTVTLRCDPISGHDNLYWYRRVMGKEIKFLLHFVKESKQDESGMPNNRFLAERTGGTYSTLKVQPAELEDSGVYFCASSHPGTAFEQYFGPGTRLTVT.

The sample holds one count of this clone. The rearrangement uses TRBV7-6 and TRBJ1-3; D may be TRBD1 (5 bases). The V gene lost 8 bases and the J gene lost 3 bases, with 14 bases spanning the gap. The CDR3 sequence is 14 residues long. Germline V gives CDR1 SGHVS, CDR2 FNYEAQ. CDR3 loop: CASRRGGDGNTIYF. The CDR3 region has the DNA TGTGCCAGCCGCCGGGGGGGAGATGGAAACACCATATATTTT. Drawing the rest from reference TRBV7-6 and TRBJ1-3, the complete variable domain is GAGVSQSPRYKVTKRGQDVALRCDPISGHVSLYWYRQALGQGPEFLTYFNYEAQQDKSGLPNDRFSAERPEGSISTLTIQRTEQRDSAMYRCASRRGGDGNTIYFGEGSWLTVV.

The CDR3 is CASSLHGAKATEAFF. In DNA, the CDR3 is TGTGCCAGCAGCTTACACGGGGCCAAGGCTACTGAAGCTTTCTTT. V gene TRBV7-9 combines with J gene TRBJ1-1; maybe TRBD1 (5 bases). The ends were cut back, 2 bases at V and 5 bases at J, with 15 bases in the middle. CDR3 length: 15 amino acids. From germline, CDR1 is SEHNR and CDR2 FQNEAQ (reference sequence). The entire variable domain, with the rest obtained from reference TRBV7-9 and TRBJ1-1, is as follows: DTGVSQNPRHKITKRGQNVTFRCDPISEHNRLYWYRQTLGQGPEFLTYFQNEAQLEKSRLLSDRFSAERPKGSFSTLEIQRTEQGDSAMYLCASSLHGAKATEAFFGQGTRLTVV.

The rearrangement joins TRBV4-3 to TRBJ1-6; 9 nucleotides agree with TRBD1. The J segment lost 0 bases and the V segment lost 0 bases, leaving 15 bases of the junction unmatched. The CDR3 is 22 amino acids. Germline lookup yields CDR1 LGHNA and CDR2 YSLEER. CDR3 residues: CASSQDQAGTGIWSSYNSPLHF. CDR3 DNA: TGCGCCAGCAGCCAAGATCAAGCCGGGACAGGGATATGGAGCTCCTATAATTCACCCCTCCACTTT.

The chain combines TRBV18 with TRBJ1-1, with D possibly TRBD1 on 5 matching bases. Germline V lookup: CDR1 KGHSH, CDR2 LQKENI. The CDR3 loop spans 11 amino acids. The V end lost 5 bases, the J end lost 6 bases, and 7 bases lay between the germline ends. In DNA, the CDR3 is TGTGCCAGCTCAGGGGGGGCTGAAGCTTTCTTT. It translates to CASSGGAEAFF.

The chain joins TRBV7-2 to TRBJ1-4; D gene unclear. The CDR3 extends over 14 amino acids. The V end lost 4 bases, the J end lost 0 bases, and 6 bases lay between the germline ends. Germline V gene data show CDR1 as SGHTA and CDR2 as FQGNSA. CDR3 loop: CASSSSTTNEKLFF. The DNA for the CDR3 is TGTGCCAGCAGCTCATCAACAACTAATGAAAAACTGTTTTTT.

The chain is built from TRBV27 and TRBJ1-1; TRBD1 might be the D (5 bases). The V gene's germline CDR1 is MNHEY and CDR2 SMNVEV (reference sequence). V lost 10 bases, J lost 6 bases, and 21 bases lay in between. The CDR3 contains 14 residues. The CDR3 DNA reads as TGTGCCAACCGAACCTTGACAGATCTTCCTGAAGCTTTCTTT. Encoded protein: CANRTLTDLPEAFF.

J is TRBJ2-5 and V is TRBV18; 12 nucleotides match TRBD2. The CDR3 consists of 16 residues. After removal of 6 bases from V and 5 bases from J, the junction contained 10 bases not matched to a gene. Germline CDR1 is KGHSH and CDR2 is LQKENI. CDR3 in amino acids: CASSLLAGGLGETQYF. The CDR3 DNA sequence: TGTGCCAGCTCCCTACTAGCGGGGGGCCTCGGTGAGACCCAGTACTTC.

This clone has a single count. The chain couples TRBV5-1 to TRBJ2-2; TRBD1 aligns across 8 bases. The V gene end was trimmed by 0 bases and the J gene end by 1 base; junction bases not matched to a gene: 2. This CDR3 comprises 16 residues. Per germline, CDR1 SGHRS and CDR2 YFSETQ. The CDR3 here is CASSLAGTGNTGELFF. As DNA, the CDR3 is TGCGCCAGCAGCTTGGCAGGGACAGGGAACACCGGGGAGCTGTTTTTT.

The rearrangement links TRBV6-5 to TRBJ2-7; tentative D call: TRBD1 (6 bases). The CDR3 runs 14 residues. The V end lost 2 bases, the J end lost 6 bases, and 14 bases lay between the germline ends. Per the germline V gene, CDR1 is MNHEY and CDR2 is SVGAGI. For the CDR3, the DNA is TGTGCCAGCAGTTACGCTCAGGGGTTGAGCGAGCAGTACTTC. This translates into CASSYAQGLSEQYF.

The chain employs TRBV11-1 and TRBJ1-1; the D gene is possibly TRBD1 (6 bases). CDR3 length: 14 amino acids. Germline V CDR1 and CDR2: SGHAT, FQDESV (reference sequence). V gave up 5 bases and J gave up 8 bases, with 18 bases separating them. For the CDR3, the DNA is TGTGCCAGCAGCGCCCCCCGCCGGGACAACGAAGCTTTCTTT. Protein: CASSAPRRDNEAFF.